Each of the 29 T cell receptor beta chains below was sequenced from the same sample in a study of blood T cells in healthy people across ages. Together with a sample-barcoded 5' primer, a J-beta primer mix was included in a second PCR lasting roughly 6 to 12 cycles. MiXCR, run by TCRdb on the 5' RACE reads, gives a single entry per CDR3 protein. Of about 640,000 distinct CDR3 sequences listed, approximately 40% were seen once; the top ten hold roughly 30%. The sequencing input was blood. These receptors were collected from a man at least 80 years old in good health.

Only a few counts were recorded for this clonotype. The V call is TRBV30, the J call TRBJ1-1; D is possibly TRBD1 (5 bases). The CDR3 spans 12 residues. V gave up 2 bases and J gave up 5 bases, with 9 bases separating them. Germline V gene lookup returns CDR1 GTSNPN and CDR2 SVGIG (reference sequence). The CDR3 coding sequence is TGTGCCTGGAGTTCAGGGCGTACTGAAGCTTTCTTT. Residues: CAWSSGRTEAFF.

In this sample, this clonotype turned up many times. The rearrangement links TRBV7-6 to TRBJ2-6, with TRBD2 matching over 11 bases. The CDR3 has 19 amino acids. Germline assignment: CDR1 SGHVS and CDR2 FNYEAQ. With 5 bases clipped from V and 0 bases from J, the junction kept 9 bases outside the gene matches. CDR3 in DNA: TGTGCCAGCAGCCAAATAGCGGGAGGGTTTTCCTCTGGGGCCAACGTCCTGACTTTC. Residues: CASSQIAGGFSSGANVLTF. The full variable domain, in which reference TRBV7-6 and TRBJ2-6 provide the parts outside the CDR3, is GAGVSQSPRYKVTKRGQDVALRCDPISGHVSLYWYRQALGQGPEFLTYFNYEAQQDKSGLPNDRFSAERPEGSISTLTIQRTEQRDSAMYRCASSQIAGGFSSGANVLTFGAGSRLTVL.

This clonotype was recorded at least ten times. The J gene is TRBJ2-6, the V gene TRBV7-3; no clear D gene. This CDR3 has 15 residues. The V end was cut by 4 bases, the J end by 4 bases, with 11 bases between. Per germline, CDR1 SGHTA and CDR2 FQGTGA. The CDR3 reads CASSSAGLGANVLTF. The CDR3 region has the DNA TGTGCCAGCAGCTCTGCCGGCCTAGGGGCCAACGTCCTGACTTTC.

This clonotype was found a few times. V gene TRBV6-2 or TRBV6-3 combines with J gene TRBJ2-1; 12 positions match TRBD2. The CDR3 has 15 amino acids. V dropped 7 bases and J dropped 10; count of bases not matched to a gene: 11. Germline CDR1 MNHEY, CDR2 SVGEGT. CDR3 DNA sequence: TGTGCCAGCAATCGACAACTAGCGGGAGGCGTGGAGCAGTTCTTC. Amino acid sequence: CASNRQLAGGVEQFF.

This chain uses TRBV29-1 with TRBJ2-4; either TRBD1 or TRBD2 may supply D (6 bases each). CDR1 is SQVTM and CDR2 is ANQGSEA in the germline V gene. The CDR3 loop spans 12 amino acids. Trimming took 3 bases from V and 13 from J, leaving 16 bases between them. CDR3 DNA: TGCAGCGTTGATGGCCAGGAGGGGGGACAGTACTTC. Translating gives CSVDGQEGGQYF.

This chain joins TRBV29-1 and TRBJ2-1, with 7 nucleotides matching TRBD1. V gave up 6 bases and J gave up 6 bases; unmatched junction bases: 5. The germline V gene has CDR1 SQVTM and CDR2 ANQGSEA. This CDR3 is 12 amino acids long. This chain's CDR3 is CSVGTVSNEQFF. As DNA, the CDR3 is TGCAGCGTCGGGACAGTATCCAATGAGCAGTTCTTC.

The J gene is TRBJ2-2, the V gene TRBV12-5; D is perhaps TRBD1 (7 bases). Germline V lookup: CDR1 LGHNT, CDR2 FRNRAP. This CDR3 has 15 residues. Trimming removed 6 bases from V and 7 bases from J, with 18 bases in between. For the CDR3, the DNA is TGTGCTAGTGGCGCCCACCTCAGGGGGGTCGGGGAGCTGTTTTTT. It codes for CASGAHLRGVGELFF.

The chain links TRBV7-2 to TRBJ1-5; D is unresolved. Germline lookup yields CDR1 SGHTA and CDR2 FQGNSA. V was clipped by 5 bases and J by 0 bases, with 8 bases between them. This CDR3 has 14 residues. CDR3 in amino acids: CASSRWDSNQPQHF. The CDR3 region has the DNA TGTGCCAGCAGCCGGTGGGATAGCAATCAGCCCCAGCATTTT.

Here the CDR3 reads CASSLRQSDTQYF. The CDR3 DNA sequence: TGCGCCAGCAGCCTACGCCAGTCGGATACGCAGTATTTT. The J gene is TRBJ2-3, the V gene TRBV5-1; D not resolved. The CDR3 is 13 residues long. With 4 bases removed from V and 6 bases from J, the gap between germline ends came to 12 bases. CDR1 is SGHRS, CDR2 YFSETQ, per germline.

CDR3 region: CSAGQRQNNQPQHF. The CDR3 coding sequence is TGCAGTGCTGGCCAAAGACAGAACAATCAGCCCCAGCATTTT. The chain combines TRBV20-1 with TRBJ1-5; perhaps TRBD1 as D (5 bases). From germline, CDR1 is DFQATT and CDR2 SNEGSKA (reference sequence). The CDR3 spans 14 residues. V lost 5 bases and J lost 3, with 14 bases in between.

V is TRBV12-3 or TRBV12-4 and J is TRBJ2-5; either TRBD1 or TRBD2 may supply D (7 bases each). V was cut by 5 bases and J by 9 bases, with 16 bases left in between. CDR3 length equals 13 residues. The CDR3 is CASSGSGGGAQYF. CDR3 nucleotide sequence: TGTGCCAGCAGTGGCTCAGGGGGGGGTGCCCAGTACTTC.

The V and J genes are TRBV3-1 and TRBJ2-3; perhaps TRBD2 as D (5 bases). CDR3 length: 15 amino acids. Germline assignment: CDR1 LGHDT and CDR2 YNNKEL (reference sequence). Trimming removed 4 bases at V and 2 bases at J, with 13 bases between. CDR3 in DNA: TGTGCCAGCAGCCCAGAGGGCAGAGACACAGATACGCAGTATTTT. This encodes CASSPEGRDTDTQYF.

This chain joins TRBV5-1 and TRBJ2-7; D possibly uses TRBD1 or TRBD2 (5 bases each). The DNA end is a closer match to TRBJ2-5, so the J assignment may be wrong. Germline CDR1 reads SGHRS; CDR2 reads YFSETQ. The CDR3 is made up of 16 amino acids. This chain's CDR3 is CASSTGTSTILKTQYF. In nucleotides, the CDR3 is TGCGCCAGCAGCACTGGGACCTCAACAATACTGAAGACCCAGTACTTC.

The V and J genes are TRBV6-2 or TRBV6-3 and TRBJ2-4, with 11 bases lining up with TRBD2. The DNA end is a closer match to TRBJ2-7, so the J assignment may be wrong. Germline V gene data show CDR1 as MNHEY and CDR2 as SVGEGT. This CDR3 has 16 residues. CDR3 nucleotides: TGTGCCAGCAGTTCGGCCCTAGCGGGAGGCCCCTACGAGCAGTACTTC. Protein product: CASSSALAGGPYEQYF.

This clonotype was observed a single time. The CDR3 end shows no conserved phenylalanine or tryptophan, and so a read error is likely. The chain recombines TRBV5-1 with TRBJ2-7; possibly TRBD2 for D (6 bases). Trimming stripped 0 bases from V and 1 base from J, with 8 bases between. The CDR3 length is 14 residues. Germline V lookup: CDR1 SGHRS, CDR2 YFSETQ. CDR3 coding DNA: TGCGCCAGCAGCTTGGCTCGGGGGTCCTACGAGCAGTACTAC. It encodes CASSLARGSYEQYY.

Notes on this clonotype: A read error may account for a junction end that differs from germline. The chain uses TRBV7-9 and TRBJ1-1; D is undetermined. CDR3 size: 15 residues. CDR1 and CDR2 from the germline V gene are SEHNR and FQNEAQ (reference sequence). CDR3 loop: CAGSSKEIPGAEAFF. As DNA, the CDR3 is TGTGCCGGCAGCTCGAAGGAGATCCCGGGCGCTGAAGCTTTCTTT.

The chain couples TRBV3-1 to TRBJ1-2; D not certain. CDR1 LGHDT and CDR2 YNNKEL come from the germline V gene (reference sequence). This CDR3 comprises 12 residues. Deletions cut 1 base from V and 5 bases from J, with 5 bases between. As DNA, the CDR3 is TGTGCCAGCAGCCAAGCCCAGTATGGCTACACCTTC. As protein: CASSQAQYGYTF.

This clonotype was seen a single time. V is TRBV4-1 and J is TRBJ2-1, with D possibly matching TRBD2 (7 bases). The CDR3 is made up of 16 amino acids. V was shortened by 0 bases and J by 3 bases, with 12 bases between the two germline ends. Germline V lookup: CDR1 MGHRA, CDR2 YSYEKL. The CDR3, as DNA: TGCGCCAGCAGCCAAGATGGGGGGGGCTACTACAATGAGCAGTTCTTC. As protein: CASSQDGGGYYNEQFF.

This clonotype was counted a few times. V gene TRBV10-1 combines with J gene TRBJ2-4; D gene ambiguous. The CDR3 spans 13 residues. The germline V and J ends were trimmed by 0 bases and 13 bases, with 13 bases remaining between them. Germline assignment: CDR1 WNHNN and CDR2 SYGVQD (reference sequence). CDR3 region: CASSESSGLEQYF. The CDR3 nucleotides read TGCGCCAGCAGTGAGTCCTCCGGATTAGAGCAGTACTTC.

V usage is TRBV3-1 and J usage is TRBJ1-1, with a tentative D call TRBD1 (6 bases). The CDR3 is made up of 11 amino acids. Germline loops: CDR1 LGHDT, CDR2 YNNKEL (reference sequence). The V gene lost 4 bases and the J gene lost 10 bases, with 10 bases spanning the gap. The CDR3, as DNA: TGTGCCAGCAGCCGACAGGACGGAGCTTTCTTT. Its translation is CASSRQDGAFF.

This clonotype showed up many times. This chain uses TRBV29-1 with TRBJ2-3, with D possibly being TRBD2 (5 bases). The V gene's germline CDR1 is SQVTM and CDR2 ANQGSEA. Trimming removed 1 base at V and 0 bases at J, with 14 bases between. The CDR3 covers 16 residues. The CDR3 DNA sequence: TGCAGCGTTGAAGTATTGAGGGCCACTAGCACAGATACGCAGTATTTT. This codes for CSVEVLRATSTDTQYF.

This clonotype came up a few times. The chain couples TRBV29-1 to TRBJ1-2; perhaps TRBD1 as D (6 bases). Per germline, CDR1 SQVTM and CDR2 ANQGSEA. The CDR3 has 13 residues. The V gene lost 6 bases and the J gene lost 10 bases, with 21 bases spanning the gap. In DNA, the CDR3 is TGCAGCGTCGGAATGGGGCAGGGGCAAGTCTACACCTTC. Translating gives CSVGMGQGQVYTF.

The chain links TRBV24-1 to TRBJ2-3, with TRBD2 matching over 16 bases. Germline V gives CDR1 KGHDR, CDR2 SFDVKD. After removal of 3 bases from V and 4 bases from J, the junction contained 9 bases not matched to a gene. The CDR3 consists of 19 residues. CDR3 sequence reads: CATSDPGTSGRAYADTQYF. In nucleotides, the CDR3 is TGTGCCACCAGTGATCCCGGGACTAGCGGGAGGGCCTACGCAGATACGCAGTATTTT.

This clonotype was detected only a few times. The J gene is TRBJ2-1, the V gene TRBV6-2 or TRBV6-3; 12 positions agree with TRBD2. Germline V lookup: CDR1 MNHEY, CDR2 SVGEGT. With V trimmed by 6 bases and J by 7 bases, 4 bases remained unmatched. CDR3 size: 14 residues. CDR3 in amino acids: CASRDGLAGNEQFF. The CDR3 DNA reads as TGTGCCAGCAGGGACGGACTAGCGGGAAATGAGCAGTTCTTC.

The chain recombines TRBV15 with TRBJ2-5, with D maybe TRBD1 (5 bases). The V end lost 3 bases, the J end lost 1 base, and 12 bases lay between the germline ends. This CDR3 has 15 amino acids. CDR1 is LNHNV, CDR2 YYDKDF, per germline (reference sequence). The CDR3 DNA reads TGTGCCACCAGCAGGCCAGGGTTTGGCCAAGAGACCCAGTACTTC. This codes for CATSRPGFGQETQYF.

The gene calls are TRBV5-6 and TRBJ2-1; 9 bases map to TRBD2. With the DNA end fitting TRBJ2-7 better, the J assignment may be wrong. This CDR3 is built from 17 residues. Germline V gene sequence: CDR1 SGHDT, CDR2 YYEEEE. CDR3 coding DNA: TGTGCCAGCAGCTTTATAGCTAGCGGGGCCTCCTACAATGAGCAGTACTTC. Its protein is CASSFIASGASYNEQYF.

The chain combines TRBV7-9 with TRBJ2-6; D is perhaps TRBD1 (7 bases). This CDR3 has 16 residues. V was pared by 5 bases and J by 0 bases, with 11 bases between. Germline V gives CDR1 SEHNR, CDR2 FQNEAQ (reference sequence). The CDR3 DNA sequence: TGTGCCAGCAGCCTTCAGGGGGGCTCTGGGGCCAACGTCCTGACTTTC. This gives the protein CASSLQGGSGANVLTF. The variable domain in full, with the rest retrieved from reference TRBV7-9 and TRBJ2-6, is DTGVSQNPRHKITKRGQNVTFRCDPISEHNRLYWYRQTLGQGPEFLTYFQNEAQLEKSRLLSDRFSAERPKGSFSTLEIQRTEQGDSAMYLCASSLQGGSGANVLTFGAGSRLTVL.

This rearrangement joins TRBV6-2 or TRBV6-3 to TRBJ2-3, with 7 bases aligning to TRBD2. The CDR3 consists of 14 residues. V lost 6 bases and J lost 1; bases outside the gene matches: 4. CDR1 and CDR2 (germline): MNHEY, SVGEGT. The CDR3 loop is CASREAGRTDTQYF. For the CDR3, the DNA is TGTGCCAGCAGAGAAGCGGGACGCACAGATACGCAGTATTTT.

This clonotype was observed many times. The V call is TRBV4-3, the J call TRBJ2-1, with 7 bases that match TRBD2. Per the germline V gene, CDR1 is LGHNA and CDR2 is YSLEER. CDR3 length: 15 amino acids. The V and J ends lost 0 bases and 6 bases, in that order; junction bases with no gene match: 5. The CDR3 nucleotides are TGCGCCAGCAGCCAAGAACCGGGAGGACGCAATGAGCAGTTCTTC. Its protein product is CASSQEPGGRNEQFF.